One and the same sample provided the 28 T cell receptor beta chains below, sequenced in a study of OX40 agonist ivuxolimab in advanced cancers. Sequencing used immunoSEQ multiplex PCR; TCRdb keeps in-frame clones, though not all of them. Among tens of thousands of clones, 65% to 90% were seen once, and the ten largest hold around 3.2%. The sample consisted of CD4+ or CD8+ T cells sorted from blood, taken in a trial of the OX40 agonist ivuxolimab. The receptors stem from an adult with an advanced solid tumor such as melanoma, head and neck, liver or kidney cancer.

This clone has just a few counts. This chain connects TRBV18 to TRBJ2-1; TRBD1 agrees at 7 bases. Germline trimming cut 2 bases from V and 6 bases from J; bases unmatched to any gene: 7. Germline V lookup: CDR1 KGHSH, CDR2 LQKENI. CDR3 length: 15 residues. This CDR3 reads CASSPETGIVNEQFF. The CDR3 DNA reads as TGTGCCAGCTCACCAGAGACAGGGATAGTCAATGAGCAGTTCTTC.

The V gene is TRBV10-3, the J gene TRBJ1-5; D uncertain. Germline V gene lookup returns CDR1 ENHRY and CDR2 SYGVKD. Trimming cost V 0 bases and J 4 bases, with 13 bases left between them. There are 16 residues in the CDR3. The CDR3 sequence is CAISESSLLGNQPQHF. The CDR3 bases are TGTGCCATCAGTGAGTCGTCCTTATTGGGGAATCAGCCCCAGCATTTT.

V is TRBV6-6 and J is TRBJ2-2; 7 nucleotides match TRBD1. The CDR3 runs to 16 residues. Germline V gene data show CDR1 as MNHNY and CDR2 as SVGAGI (reference sequence). V lost 5 bases, J lost 4 bases, and 10 bases stayed unmatched. The CDR3: CASSAKGAPSTGELFF. In nucleotides, the CDR3 is TGTGCCAGCAGTGCCAAGGGGGCGCCGAGCACCGGGGAGCTGTTTTTT.

This clone occurred many times. The chain couples TRBV4-1 to TRBJ2-7; 14 bases line up with TRBD2. V was clipped by 3 bases and J by 5 bases; unmatched bases: 12. The CDR3 sequence is 18 residues long. Germline CDR1 reads MGHRA; CDR2 reads YSYEKL. The CDR3 DNA is TGCGCCAGCAGCCAGCTTGACATGGGACTAGCGGGAGCCCACGAGCAGTACTTC. Its protein is CASSQLDMGLAGAHEQYF.

The chain links TRBV5-1 to TRBJ1-1; D not resolved. The CDR3 contains 14 residues. Germline V lookup: CDR1 SGHRS, CDR2 YFSETQ. Deletions cut 2 bases from V and 0 bases from J, with 8 bases between. The chain's CDR3 is CASSFTQLNTEAFF. The CDR3, as DNA: TGCGCCAGCAGCTTTACACAGTTGAACACTGAAGCTTTCTTT.

V gene TRBV11-3 combines with J gene TRBJ2-1; D unclear. The CDR3 is 13 amino acids. Trimming shortened V by 2 bases and J by 3 bases, and 5 bases separated the two germline ends. Germline CDR1 SGHNT, CDR2 YENEEA. CDR3 nucleotide sequence: TGTGCCAGCAGCTTATTTGTCTACAATGAGCAGTTCTTC. Its protein product is CASSLFVYNEQFF.

The chain couples TRBV11-3 to TRBJ2-2; the D is unclear. With 1 base removed from V and 3 bases from J, the gap between germline ends came to 6 bases. Germline CDR1 reads SGHNT; CDR2 reads YENEEA. The CDR3 spans 14 residues. The CDR3 DNA sequence: TGTGCCAGCAGCTTAGTTAGGGACACCGGGGAGCTGTTTTTT. Its translation is CASSLVRDTGELFF.

The rearrangement uses TRBV14 and TRBJ1-2, with unresolved D. The CDR3 has 13 residues. Germline CDR1 is SGHDN and CDR2 is FVKESK. Trimming removed 4 bases from V and 6 bases from J, with 12 bases in between. The CDR3 protein is CASSPPGKNGYTF. The CDR3 nucleotides read TGTGCCAGCAGCCCTCCCGGGAAGAATGGCTACACCTTC. The variable domain in full, completed from reference TRBV14 and TRBJ1-2, reads EAGVTQFPSHSVIEKGQTVTLRCDPISGHDNLYWYRRVMGKEIKFLLHFVKESKQDESGMPNNRFLAERTGGTYSTLKVQPAELEDSGVYFCASSPPGKNGYTFGSGTRLTVV.

The rearrangement links TRBV27 to TRBJ2-1; 10 positions match TRBD1. The CDR3 consists of 15 residues. Germline lookup yields CDR1 MNHEY and CDR2 SMNVEV (reference sequence). The junction had 4 bases not matched to a gene; V was cut back by 5 bases and J by 3 bases. CDR3 in DNA: TGTGCCAGCAGTAGGGACAGGGGAAACTACAATGAGCAGTTCTTC. It is translated as CASSRDRGNYNEQFF.

This clone occurred once. The chain is built from TRBV15 and TRBJ1-5; weak D call: TRBD1 (5 bases). V was pared by 3 bases and J by 3 bases, with 24 bases between. The CDR3 consists of 19 residues. Per the germline V gene, CDR1 is LNHNV and CDR2 is YYDKDF (reference sequence). CDR3 sequence: CATSRAFGGMRPANQPQHF. CDR3 sequence (DNA): TGTGCCACCAGCAGGGCCTTTGGGGGAATGCGGCCGGCCAATCAGCCCCAGCATTTT.

This chain joins TRBV11-1 and TRBJ1-1, with TRBD1 as a possible D gene (5 bases). Between the trimmed V and J ends, which lost 1 base and 5 bases, there was a span of 14 bases. Germline V gene lookup returns CDR1 SGHAT and CDR2 FQDESV (reference sequence). This CDR3 region has 15 residues. CDR3 sequence (DNA): TGTGCCAGCAGCTTAGGACTCGGGGGTCGAACTGAAGCTTTCTTT. Amino acids: CASSLGLGGRTEAFF. The whole variable domain, filled in from reference TRBV11-1 and TRBJ1-1, reads EAEVAQSPRYKITEKSQAVAFWCDPISGHATLYWYRQILGQGPELLVQFQDESVVDDSQLPKDRFSAERLKGVDSTLKIQPAELGDSAMYLCASSLGLGGRTEAFFGQGTRLTVV.

The chain uses TRBV21-1 and TRBJ1-3; the table's TRBD1 call for D was not verified on the DNA. TRBV21-1 is deemed a pseudogene. The CDR3 is made up of 20 amino acids. This chain's CDR3 is CASSKTGLGTEKYSGNTIYF. CDR3 nucleotides: TGTGCCAGCAGCAAAACCGGTCTAGGGACAGAAAAGTACTCTGGAAACACCATATATTTT.

This clone was seen more than once but under ten times. J is TRBJ1-1 and V is TRBV5-8; D gene unclear. The germline V gene encodes CDR1 SGHTS and CDR2 YDEGEE. CDR3 length: 13 residues. Trimming cost V 2 bases and J 1 base, with 6 bases left between them. The CDR3 DNA sequence: TGTGCCAGCAGCTTATTGGCGAACACTGAAGCTTTCTTT. It translates to CASSLLANTEAFF.

The rearrangement links TRBV18 to TRBJ1-2, with no clear D. Germline-derived CDR1 and CDR2 are KGHSH and LQKENI. The CDR3 runs to 14 residues. The V and J ends lost 6 bases and 6 bases respectively, with 17 bases between them. CDR3 DNA: TGTGCCAGCTCGCCTATAGGCGTATTTGATGGCTACACCTTC. The encoded protein is CASSPIGVFDGYTF.

The V call is TRBV7-3, the J call TRBJ1-6, with 7 bases that match TRBD1. This CDR3 spans 21 amino acids. Germline CDR1 reads SGHTA; CDR2 reads FQGTGA. V shed 6 bases and J 6 bases; nucleotides not matched to a gene: 26. The DNA of the CDR3 is TGTGCCAGCAGGCCACCGTCCGACAGGGCTTCTCCTAGGGTCCTTAATTCACCCCTCCACTTT. Encoded protein: CASRPPSDRASPRVLNSPLHF.

This rearrangement joins TRBV9 to TRBJ2-3, with D unresolved. Trimming took off 2 bases at V and 6 bases at J, with 10 bases between the two ends. Germline-derived CDR1 and CDR2 are SGDLS and YYNGEE. CDR3 length equals 13 residues. The CDR3 sequence: CASSVSVRDTQYF. The CDR3 DNA is TGTGCCAGCAGCGTTTCGGTTCGGGATACGCAGTATTTT.

This sequence joins TRBV27 and TRBJ1-4; D is unclear. CDR3 length equals 14 residues. Trimming cost V 5 bases and J 12 bases, with 19 bases left between them. Germline V CDR1 and CDR2: MNHEY, SMNVEV (reference sequence). This CDR3 reads CASSLDTGLTELFF. Written as DNA, the CDR3 is TGTGCCAGCAGTCTTGACACGGGTTTGACGGAACTGTTTTTT.

The chain links TRBV6-5 to TRBJ1-5; D perhaps matches TRBD1 (5 bases). The CDR3 contains 14 residues. Trimming stripped 6 bases from V and 0 bases from J, with 9 bases between. Germline assignment: CDR1 MNHEY and CDR2 SVGAGI. The CDR3 spells CASRTQGSNQPQHF. In DNA form, the CDR3 reads TGTGCCAGCAGGACTCAGGGTAGCAATCAGCCCCAGCATTTT.

This chain links TRBV4-3 with TRBJ2-3, with TRBD2 matching over 7 bases. CDR3 length equals 14 residues. Trimming cost V 0 bases and J 13 bases; bases outside gene matches: 10. Germline CDR1 LGHNA, CDR2 YSLEER. CDR3 residues: CASSQEAGPIRKYF. The CDR3 DNA sequence: TGCGCCAGCAGCCAAGAAGCGGGGCCCATACGGAAGTATTTT.

The table lists this clone with a count of one. The chain carries TRBV28 and TRBJ2-7; 8 positions agree with TRBD2. V lost 0 bases and J lost 2; bases outside the gene matches: 3. In germline, CDR1 is MDHEN, CDR2 SYDVKM. CDR3 size: 15 residues. CDR3 residues: CASSLWASGPYEQYF. CDR3 nucleotide sequence: TGTGCCAGCAGTTTATGGGCTAGCGGGCCCTACGAGCAGTACTTC.

V gene TRBV19 combines with J gene TRBJ1-5, with 8 nucleotides matching TRBD1. The CDR3 loop spans 15 amino acids. Germline trimming cut 9 bases from V and 0 bases from J; bases unmatched to any gene: 7. The germline V gene has CDR1 LNHDA and CDR2 SQIVND (reference sequence). The CDR3 coding sequence is TGTGCCAGCCAAGGACAGGGCCTTAGCAATCAGCCCCAGCATTTT. Translated: CASQGQGLSNQPQHF.

This chain links TRBV7-7 with TRBJ2-1; 7 bases are a match to TRBD2. Germline assignment: CDR1 SSHAT and CDR2 FNYEAQ (reference sequence). After removal of 5 bases from V and 1 base from J, the junction contained 5 bases not matched to a gene. CDR3 length equals 15 residues. In nucleotides, the CDR3 is TGTGCCAGCAGCCTTTCGGGGGGATCCTACAATGAGCAGTTCTTC. Amino acids: CASSLSGGSYNEQFF.

This chain connects TRBV10-3 to TRBJ1-5; D perhaps matches TRBD1 (6 bases). V gave up 4 bases and J gave up 2 bases, with 9 bases separating them. There are 14 residues in the CDR3. Per the germline V gene, CDR1 is ENHRY and CDR2 is SYGVKD. The DNA for the CDR3 is TGTGCCATCAGTGTGGGGGCTCGCAATCAGCCCCAGCATTTT. Translated: CAISVGARNQPQHF.

CDR3 nucleotides: TGTGCCAGTATCGGGCGGGAGGGGGAGACCCAGTACTTC. It encodes CASIGREGETQYF. V and J are TRBV2 and TRBJ2-5; TRBD2 agrees at 9 bases. The junction had 7 bases not matched to a gene; V was cut back by 9 bases and J by 5 bases. CDR3 length: 13 amino acids. Germline V gives CDR1 SNHLY, CDR2 FYNNEI.

The V gene is TRBV29-1, the J gene TRBJ2-1, with TRBD2 matching 10 bases. V was pared by 6 bases and J by 0 bases, with 8 bases of the junction left unmatched. The V gene's germline CDR1 is SQVTM and CDR2 ANQGSEA. The CDR3 covers 16 residues. The CDR3 sequence is CSVDLTSGASYNEQFF. The CDR3, as DNA: TGCAGCGTCGACCTCACTAGCGGGGCCTCCTACAATGAGCAGTTCTTC.

This chain uses TRBV7-2 with TRBJ2-1; 11 positions match TRBD2. CDR3 length: 17 amino acids. V lost 4 bases, J lost 2 bases, and 7 bases stayed unmatched. CDR1 and CDR2 from the germline V gene are SGHTA and FQGNSA. Here the CDR3 reads CASSSGLAGATYNEQFF. The CDR3 DNA follows: TGTGCCAGCAGCTCCGGACTAGCGGGCGCCACCTACAATGAGCAGTTCTTC. The full variable domain, its missing parts supplied by reference TRBV7-2 and TRBJ2-1, is GAGVSQSPSNKVTEKGKDVELRCDPISGHTALYWYRQSLGQGLEFLIYFQGNSAPDKSGLPSDRFSAERTGGSVSTLTIQRTQQEDSAVYLCASSSGLAGATYNEQFFGPGTRLTVL.

The V call is TRBV4-2, the J call TRBJ2-1; D is perhaps TRBD1 or TRBD2 (5 bases each). Germline CDR1 LGHNA, CDR2 YNFKEQ. CDR3 length: 13 residues. V lost 9 bases, J lost 4 bases, and 13 bases lay in between. CDR3 sequence: CASEGPRYNEQFF. The DNA of the CDR3 is TGTGCCAGTGAGGGGCCCCGGTACAATGAGCAGTTCTTC.

This chain uses TRBV4-1 with TRBJ1-3; D remains unclear. Germline V lookup: CDR1 MGHRA, CDR2 YSYEKL. The CDR3 contains 13 residues. V was cut by 3 bases and J by 0 bases, with 3 bases left in between. The CDR3 coding sequence is TGCGCCAGCAGCCATCTCTCTGGAAACACCATATATTTT. It codes for CASSHLSGNTIYF.